The 8 T cell receptor beta chains below come from one sample, sequenced in a study of CD8+ T cells in alopecia areata listed by TCRdb under 2018. Receptor libraries were prepared by the immunoSEQ multiplex PCR assay. RNA was extracted from all samples and reverse transcribed into cDNA as template for TCR sequencing. The source is immuneACCESS, and TCRdb retained only in-frame sequences with V and J called. Part of the clones is not carried over; for the studies checked, unresolved V genes explain less than half of this, and the remainder is unexplained. This sample comprises about 150,000 clones, less than 75% of them detected only once. The ten largest clonotypes hold 30% to 45% of the sample. Sequences were obtained from CD8+ T cells sorted from blood. These receptor sequences come from a human donor in good health.

In the case of this clone: A junction boundary mismatches the germline segment, possibly from a read error. Other nucleotide sequences in the sample specify the same CDR3. The CDR3 region is CSVEGTSGNYNEQFF. CDR3 DNA: TGCAGCGTCGAAGGTACTAGCGGGAACTACAATGAGCAGTTCTTC. The rearrangement links TRBV29-1 to TRBJ2-1; 10 nucleotides match TRBD2. This CDR3 is 15 amino acids long. CDR1 is SQVTM and CDR2 is ANQGSEA in the germline V gene.

This clone has just a few counts. The chain carries TRBV2 and TRBJ2-7; D not certain. There are 12 residues in the CDR3. The germline CDR1 and CDR2 sequences are SNHLY and FYNNEI. V shed 3 bases and J shed 0 bases, with 3 bases lying between them. The DNA of the CDR3 is TGTGCCAGCAGTGACTACTCCTACGAGCAGTACTTC. This sequence encodes CASSDYSYEQYF.

The chain links TRBV30 to TRBJ2-2, with 12 nucleotides matching TRBD2. CDR1 is GTSNPN, CDR2 SVGIG, per germline (reference sequence). The CDR3 loop spans 16 amino acids. The ends lost 4 bases at V and 3 bases at J; junction bases unmatched: 6. Written as DNA, the CDR3 is TGTGCCTGGAAGGGTAGACTAGCGGGAGACACCGGGGAGCTGTTTTTT. Protein product: CAWKGRLAGDTGELFF.

This clone was counted a few times. The J gene is TRBJ2-5, the V gene TRBV5-5; possibly TRBD2 for D (6 bases). V shed 0 bases and J shed 2 bases, with 8 bases lying between them. This CDR3 spans 14 amino acids. The germline V gene encodes CDR1 SGHKS and CDR2 YYEKEE (reference sequence). The DNA of the CDR3 is TGTGCCAGCAGCTTGGCGGGACTGCAAGAGACCCAGTACTTC. Protein sequence: CASSLAGLQETQYF. Full variable domain (outside the CDR3, taken from reference TRBV5-5 and TRBJ2-5): DAGVTQSPTHLIKTRGQQVTLRCSPISGHKSVSWYQQVLGQGPQFIFQYYEKEERGRGNFPDRFSARQFPNYSSELNVNALLLGDSALYLCASSLAGLQETQYFGPGTRLLVL.

The chain recombines TRBV6-5 with TRBJ2-7, with a possible D match to TRBD2 (6 bases). The CDR3 contains 13 residues. Deletions cut 3 bases from V and 4 bases from J, with 10 bases between. Germline CDR1 reads MNHEY; CDR2 reads SVGAGI. The CDR3 bases are TGTGCCAGCAGTTATCGGGAGACATACGAGCAGTACTTC. Protein sequence: CASSYRETYEQYF.

The rearrangement uses TRBV21-1 and TRBJ2-6; TRBD1, as called in the table, went unchecked against the DNA. TRBV21-1 is given as a pseudogene. The length of the CDR3 is 18 residues. The CDR3 protein is CASSIRDRVLSGANVLTF. Written as DNA, the CDR3 is TGTGCCAGCAGCATCCGGGACAGGGTGTTATCCGGGGCCAACGTCCTGACTTTC.

This sequence joins TRBV10-1 and TRBJ2-1; 8 bases fit TRBD2. Germline V lookup: CDR1 WNHNN, CDR2 SYGVQD (reference sequence). V was clipped by 0 bases and J by 3 bases; unmatched bases: 4. CDR3 size: 16 residues. The CDR3 nucleotides are TGCGCCAGCAGTGAGTCGATTAGCGGGAACTACAATGAGCAGTTCTTC. Translated: CASSESISGNYNEQFF.

This rearrangement joins TRBV6-5 to TRBJ1-2; D possibly corresponds to TRBD1 (5 bases). This CDR3 spans 14 amino acids. The germline V gene encodes CDR1 MNHEY and CDR2 SVGAGI. V dropped 5 bases and J dropped 2 bases, with 12 bases sitting between them. The CDR3 DNA follows: TGTGCCAGCAGTCAGCCCGGGGGGAACTATGGCTACACCTTC. This sequence encodes CASSQPGGNYGYTF.